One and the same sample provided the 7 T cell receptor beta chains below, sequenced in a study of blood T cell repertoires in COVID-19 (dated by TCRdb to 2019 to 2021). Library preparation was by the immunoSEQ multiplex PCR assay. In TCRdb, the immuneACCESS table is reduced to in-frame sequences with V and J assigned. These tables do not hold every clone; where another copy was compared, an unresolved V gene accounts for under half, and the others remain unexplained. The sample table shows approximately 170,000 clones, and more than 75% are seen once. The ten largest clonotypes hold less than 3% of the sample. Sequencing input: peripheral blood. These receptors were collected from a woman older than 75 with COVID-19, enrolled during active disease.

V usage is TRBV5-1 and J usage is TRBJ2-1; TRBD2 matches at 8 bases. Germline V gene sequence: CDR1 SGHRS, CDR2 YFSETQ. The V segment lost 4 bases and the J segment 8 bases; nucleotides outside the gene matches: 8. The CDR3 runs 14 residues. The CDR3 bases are TGCGCCAGCAGCCCCGGGACTAGAAGTGATGAGCAGTTCTTC. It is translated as CASSPGTRSDEQFF.

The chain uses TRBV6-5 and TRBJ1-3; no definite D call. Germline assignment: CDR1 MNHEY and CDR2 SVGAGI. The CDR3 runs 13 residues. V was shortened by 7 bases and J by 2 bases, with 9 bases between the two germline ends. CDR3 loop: CASNVTPGNTIYF. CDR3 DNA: TGTGCCAGCAACGTGACACCTGGAAACACCATATATTTT.

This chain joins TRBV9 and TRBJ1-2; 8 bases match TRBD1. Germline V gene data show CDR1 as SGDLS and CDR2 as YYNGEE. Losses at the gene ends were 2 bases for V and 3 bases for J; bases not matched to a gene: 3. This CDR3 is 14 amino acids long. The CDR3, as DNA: TGTGCCAGCAGCGTCGACAGGGGCCACTATGGCTACACCTTC. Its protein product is CASSVDRGHYGYTF.

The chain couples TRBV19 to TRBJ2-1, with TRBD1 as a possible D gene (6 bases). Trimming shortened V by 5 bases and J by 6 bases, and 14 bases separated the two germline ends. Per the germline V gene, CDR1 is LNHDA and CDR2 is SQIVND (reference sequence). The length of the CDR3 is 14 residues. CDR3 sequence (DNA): TGTGCCAGTAGTCAGGGGCGAACCTTCAATGAGCAGTTCTTC. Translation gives CASSQGRTFNEQFF.

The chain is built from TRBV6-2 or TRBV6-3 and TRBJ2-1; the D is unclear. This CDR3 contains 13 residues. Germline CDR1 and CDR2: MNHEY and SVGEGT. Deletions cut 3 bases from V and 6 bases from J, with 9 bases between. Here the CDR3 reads CASSYGTANEQFF. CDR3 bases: TGTGCCAGCAGTTATGGCACCGCCAATGAGCAGTTCTTC.

The CDR3 loop reads CASSDRAARGEQYF. In nucleotides, the CDR3 is TGTGCCAGCAGTGACAGGGCGGCTCGCGGCGAGCAGTACTTC. The chain employs TRBV6-1 and TRBJ2-7, with a weak D call TRBD1 (5 bases). From germline, CDR1 is MNHNS and CDR2 SASEGT. V lost 3 bases, J lost 6 bases, and 15 bases lay in between. This CDR3 comprises 14 residues.

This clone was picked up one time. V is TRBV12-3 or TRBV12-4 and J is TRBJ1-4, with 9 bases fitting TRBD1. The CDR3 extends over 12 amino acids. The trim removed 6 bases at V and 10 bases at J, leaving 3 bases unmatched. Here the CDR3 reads CASRATGGKLFF. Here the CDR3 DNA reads TGTGCCAGCAGAGCGACAGGGGGAAAACTGTTTTTT.